These 7 T cell receptor beta chains came from one sample sequenced in a study of blood T cell repertoires in COVID-19. Assay: immunoSEQ multiplex PCR; the TCRdb copy retains only in-frame clones and omits some. The data show approximately 330,000 clones, 87% seen once. Specimen: peripheral blood. These TCRs come from a man aged 25 to 45 with COVID-19, enrolled during active disease.

The V call is TRBV6-2 or TRBV6-3, the J call TRBJ2-1, with TRBD2 identical over 11 bases. The ends lost 1 base at V and 7 bases at J; junction bases unmatched: 9. The CDR3 contains 17 residues. CDR1 is MNHEY, CDR2 SVGEGT, per germline. The CDR3 DNA sequence: TGTGCCAGCAGTTACTGGCTAGCGGGAGGAGTGGGGAATGAGCAGTTCTTC. It is translated as CASSYWLAGGVGNEQFF.

This sequence joins TRBV6-1 and TRBJ2-7; 7 bases match TRBD2. J gave up 2 bases and V 3 bases, and 7 bases lay outside the gene matches. Per germline, CDR1 MNHNS and CDR2 SASEGT. The CDR3 has 15 residues. CDR3 DNA: TGTGCCAGCAGTGAGGGGGGGGACTTAACCTACGAGCAGTACTTC. As protein: CASSEGGDLTYEQYF.

This clone was seen once. The chain couples TRBV21-1 to TRBJ1-1; TRBD1, the table's D call, lacks a check against the DNA. TRBV21-1 is an annotated pseudogene. The CDR3 loop spans 14 amino acids. The CDR3 loop reads CASSKTDMNTEAFF. CDR3 nucleotide sequence: TGTGCCAGCAGCAAGACAGACATGAACACTGAAGCTTTCTTT.

CDR3 residues: CASSTFDDRGSGNTIYF. CDR3 nucleotide sequence: TGTGCCAGTAGTACCTTCGATGACAGGGGGTCTGGAAACACCATATATTTT. This sequence joins TRBV19 and TRBJ1-3; 9 nucleotides line up with TRBD1. The CDR3 has 17 amino acids. Germline assignment: CDR1 LNHDA and CDR2 SQIVND (reference sequence). J lost 1 base, V lost 4 bases, and 8 bases had no gene match.

This clone has just one count. CDR3 DNA sequence: TGTGCCAGCAGTTTTCAGGGCTCCTATAATTCACCCCTCCACTTT. Translating gives CASSFQGSYNSPLHF. V gene TRBV28 combines with J gene TRBJ1-6; maybe TRBD1 (5 bases). CDR3 length equals 15 residues. Germline CDR1 reads MDHEN; CDR2 reads SYDVKM. Trimming shortened V by 3 bases and J by 0 bases, and 6 bases separated the two germline ends.

J is TRBJ2-2 and V is TRBV3-1 (or the pseudogene TRBV3-2); possibly TRBD1 for D (5 bases). Trimming shortened V by 0 bases and J by 3 bases, and 11 bases separated the two germline ends. CDR3 length: 16 amino acids. CDR1 LGHDT and CDR2 YNNKEL come from the germline V gene (reference sequence). The DNA of the CDR3 is TGTGCCAGCAGCCAAGAGGGCAGGGTGGACACCGGGGAGCTGTTTTTT. As protein: CASSQEGRVDTGELFF.

This chain links TRBV9 with TRBJ2-7; TRBD1 agrees at 7 bases. The CDR3 spans 15 residues. Germline CDR1 and CDR2: SGDLS and YYNGEE. V shed 2 bases and J 3 bases; nucleotides not matched to a gene: 8. CDR3 protein: CASSVRQGAIYEQYF. The CDR3 nucleotides read TGTGCCAGCAGCGTCCGACAGGGCGCCATCTACGAGCAGTACTTC. The whole variable domain, filled in from reference TRBV9 and TRBJ2-7, reads DSGVTQTPKHLITATGQRVTLRCSPRSGDLSVYWYQQSLDQGLQFLIQYYNGEERAKGNILERFSAQQFPDLHSELNLSSLELGDSALYFCASSVRQGAIYEQYFGPGTRLTVT.